This entry is about one TCR beta chain. The antigen is not known. The sample originates from a study of cytomegalovirus exposure and HLA in healthy donors. The CDR3 covers 15 residues. Trimming removed 0 bases from V and 4 bases from J, with 13 bases in between. Per germline, CDR1 SGHRS and CDR2 YFSETQ. General study points: Most TCR beta V segments were productive about 87% or about 30% of the time in an earlier analysis. Rare sequences made up most TCRs, while some public TCRs were found in many donors. Researchers left out some V segments, among them TRBV6-2 and TRBV6-3, as indistinguishable. About 180 TCR beta chains were listed as cytomegalovirus-associated.

13 Jbeta primers and 60 Vbeta primers were used for the PCR. Profiling relied on immunoSEQ multiplex PCR, and the TCRdb table lists in-frame clones only, not all of them. The sample holds some 160,000 clones, approximately 86% seen once. The V call is TRBV5-1, the J call TRBJ2-5; TRBD1 might be the D (6 bases). The sample consisted of PBMCs. The sequence was collected from a woman aged 18-30 years in good health and CMV-seronegative. CDR3 sequence reads: CASSLGQVIGETQYF. For the CDR3, the DNA is TGCGCCAGCAGCTTGGGACAGGTAATAGGAGAGACCCAGTACTTC.